One sample yielded the 12 T cell receptor beta chains listed below, sequenced in a study of CD8 T cells in ankylosing spondylitis. TCRdb recomputed calls from the 5' RACE reads with MiXCR, one row per CDR3 protein. The sample shows fewer than 35,000 distinct CDR3 sequences, 11% to 15% of them seen only once. Input material: blood. The receptors stem from a male donor with ankylosing spondylitis or in good health (not recorded which).

The chain employs TRBV5-1 and TRBJ2-2, with D uncertain. There are 14 residues in the CDR3. Germline CDR1 is SGHRS and CDR2 is YFSETQ. V was shortened by 0 bases and J by 6 bases, with 9 bases between the two germline ends. The DNA of the CDR3 is TGCGCCAGCAGCTTGGTTCTACGGCCCGGGGAGCTGTTTTTT. Amino acids: CASSLVLRPGELFF.

This chain uses TRBV7-3 with TRBJ1-1; tentatively, D is TRBD1 (5 bases). The germline CDR1 and CDR2 sequences are SGHTA and FQGTGA. Trimming took off 0 bases at V and 6 bases at J, with 14 bases between the two ends. CDR3 length equals 15 residues. Here the CDR3 reads CASSLTGVDFSEAFF. CDR3 in DNA: TGTGCCAGCAGCTTAACAGGGGTGGATTTCTCTGAAGCTTTCTTT. Drawing the rest from reference TRBV7-3 and TRBJ1-1, the complete variable domain is GAGVSQTPSNKVTEKGKYVELRCDPISGHTALYWYRQSLGQGPEFLIYFQGTGAADDSGLPNDRFFAVRPEGSVSTLKIQRTERGDSAVYLCASSLTGVDFSEAFFGQGTRLTVV.

This clonotype occurred a few times. The V call is TRBV29-1, the J call TRBJ2-3; D perhaps matches TRBD2 (5 bases). The CDR3 has 13 residues. Per the germline V gene, CDR1 is SQVTM and CDR2 is ANQGSEA. Trimming pared 2 bases from V and 0 bases from J, leaving 6 bases between. The CDR3 sequence: CSVESGSTDTQYF. The CDR3 DNA follows: TGCAGCGTTGAAAGCGGTAGCACAGATACGCAGTATTTT.

This clonotype has just a few counts. The rearrangement uses TRBV7-2 and TRBJ2-4; D is uncertain. V lost 1 base, J lost 0 bases, and 7 bases lay in between. The length of the CDR3 is 15 residues. CDR1 SGHTA and CDR2 FQGNSA come from the germline V gene. For the CDR3, the DNA is TGTGCCAGCAGCTTAGGGACGGTAGCCAAAAACATTCAGTACTTC. This gives the protein CASSLGTVAKNIQYF.

This clonotype was counted only a few times. The genes are TRBV14 and TRBJ2-1; D not resolved. V gave up 4 bases and J gave up 15 bases, with 16 bases separating them. The CDR3 has 12 residues. The germline V gene encodes CDR1 SGHDN and CDR2 FVKESK. The chain's CDR3 is CASSPYRRRLFF. The CDR3 nucleotides are TGTGCCAGCAGCCCTTACCGGAGAAGGCTGTTCTTC. Combining the CDR3 with reference TRBV14 and TRBJ2-1 gives the whole variable domain EAGVTQFPSHSVIEKGQTVTLRCDPISGHDNLYWYRRVMGKEIKFLLHFVKESKQDESGMPNNRFLAERTGGTYSTLKVQPAELEDSGVYFCASSPYRRRLFFGPGTRLTVL.

The DNA for the CDR3 is TGTGCCAGCAGCCAAGGGATCAACACCGGGGAGCTGTTTTTT. Its translation: CASSQGINTGELFF. This rearrangement joins TRBV3-1 to TRBJ2-2; D call uncertain. CDR1 is LGHDT, CDR2 YNNKEL, per germline (reference sequence). Trimming left V 1 base short and J 2 bases short, with 5 bases between. CDR3 length equals 14 residues.

This clonotype came up a few times. The rearrangement joins TRBV29-1 to TRBJ2-3; possible D gene TRBD1, 5 bases. The CDR3 runs to 14 residues. Germline V gene data show CDR1 as SQVTM and CDR2 as ANQGSEA. V was pared by 4 bases and J by 2 bases, with 13 bases between. The CDR3 reads CSVGEGVTTDTQYF. Written as DNA, the CDR3 is TGCAGCGTTGGGGAAGGGGTGACCACAGATACGCAGTATTTT.

This clonotype was detected a few times. The gene calls are TRBV29-1 and TRBJ2-3; 9 nucleotides match TRBD1. Germline CDR1 reads SQVTM; CDR2 reads ANQGSEA. This CDR3 is 15 amino acids long. V was pared by 1 base and J by 0 bases, with 2 bases of the junction left unmatched. CDR3 nucleotide sequence: TGCAGCGTTGAAGGGGACAGGGCTAGCACAGATACGCAGTATTTT. It is translated as CSVEGDRASTDTQYF.

The genes are TRBV20-1 and TRBJ2-3, with no clear D. From germline, CDR1 is DFQATT and CDR2 SNEGSKA (reference sequence). The CDR3 is 15 residues long. Trimming removed 0 bases from V and 0 bases from J, with 10 bases in between. In DNA, the CDR3 is TGCAGTGCTAGAGACTCGAGCTCTAGCACAGATACGCAGTATTTT. Its translation is CSARDSSSSTDTQYF.

This clonotype was detected only a few times. This rearrangement joins TRBV5-1 to TRBJ1-1; D remains unclear. There are 15 residues in the CDR3. Trimming cost V 0 bases and J 0 bases, with 9 bases left between them. Germline V CDR1 and CDR2: SGHRS, YFSETQ. CDR3 sequence: CASSLERIMNTEAFF. CDR3 DNA: TGCGCCAGCAGCTTGGAGCGGATAATGAACACTGAAGCTTTCTTT.

The V call is TRBV7-3, the J call TRBJ2-3, with 9 bases matching TRBD2. The CDR3 is 14 residues long. Germline CDR1 reads SGHTA; CDR2 reads FQGTGA. V was clipped by 3 bases and J by 6 bases; unmatched bases: 4. The CDR3 here is CASSLGTSWDTQYF. Here the CDR3 DNA reads TGTGCCAGCAGCTTGGGGACTAGCTGGGATACGCAGTATTTT. Full variable domain (missing parts from reference TRBV7-3 and TRBJ2-3): GAGVSQTPSNKVTEKGKYVELRCDPISGHTALYWYRQSLGQGPEFLIYFQGTGAADDSGLPNDRFFAVRPEGSVSTLKIQRTERGDSAVYLCASSLGTSWDTQYFGPGTRLTVL.

This clonotype was seen a few times. V usage is TRBV30 and J usage is TRBJ2-2, with 9 bases that match TRBD2. V lost 7 bases and J lost 0; bases outside the gene matches: 15. Germline loops: CDR1 GTSNPN, CDR2 SVGIG (reference sequence). The CDR3 is made up of 18 amino acids. The chain's CDR3 is CASKKRLAGRSNTGELFF. CDR3 DNA sequence: TGTGCCTCTAAAAAGAGGCTAGCGGGAAGGTCGAACACCGGGGAGCTGTTTTTT.